A single T cell receptor (beta chain) is shown here with its context. Its antigen is currently unknown. Each TRB amplification used about 250-550 ng of genomic DNA from blood. CDR3 length: 16 amino acids. CDR1 and CDR2 (germline): LGHNA, YSLEER. V was clipped by 3 bases and J by 1 base; unmatched bases: 7. BIOMED2 TRB-A/B primer pools were used in multiplex TRB PCR. TCRdb independently ran MiXCR on the multiplex PCR reads; one entry per CDR3 protein. The data hold around 30,000 distinct CDR3 sequences, with approximately 30% observed a single time. This entry is derived from a study of T and B cells in COVID-19 patients. Study-level background: Peripheral blood came from COVID-19 patients with active infection or after recovery. Critical illness requiring mechanical ventilation or extracorporeal membrane oxygenation affected about 65% of the 20 active-infection patients. The recovered patients had mostly mild to moderate COVID-19 with outpatient management.

Regarding the study as a whole: Patients with COVID-19 reportedly showed strongly skewed T cell receptor beta variable and joining gene usage.

The rearrangement uses TRBV4-3 and TRBJ2-3; 7 bases map to TRBD1. The sequenced material came from blood. The clonotype originates from a human donor who had recovered from COVID-19. The CDR3 DNA is TGCGCCAGCAGCCAGGGCCTTGGACAGGGCACAGATACGCAGTATTTT. Its protein product is CASSQGLGQGTDTQYF.